The 6 T cell receptor beta chains presented below share a single source sample, sequenced in a study of cytomegalovirus exposure and HLA in healthy donors. Sequencing was performed with immunoSEQ multiplex PCR; in TCRdb, only in-frame clones are kept and a portion is missing. This table holds tens of thousands of clones, less than 95% found once. The sample comprised PBMCs. The receptors stem from a young woman in good health and CMV-seronegative.

The V call is TRBV5-4, the J call TRBJ2-3, with 9 nucleotides matching TRBD2. Germline V gene data show CDR1 as SGHNT and CDR2 as YYREEE (reference sequence). The CDR3 has 15 amino acids. Germline trimming cut 5 bases from V and 4 bases from J; bases unmatched to any gene: 8. This CDR3 is CASRPAGGYPDTQYF. The CDR3 bases are TGTGCCAGCAGGCCAGCGGGGGGTTATCCAGATACGCAGTATTTT.

The CDR3 region has the DNA TGTGCCAGCAGCCCCGGGAGTGGCTGGGAAAAACTGTTTTTT. Protein: CASSPGSGWEKLFF. The chain links TRBV7-9 to TRBJ1-4; D uncertain. The CDR3 has 14 amino acids. V was shortened by 5 bases and J by 8 bases, with 15 bases between the two germline ends. Per germline, CDR1 SEHNR and CDR2 FQNEAQ (reference sequence).

The V call is TRBV5-4, the J call TRBJ1-2; 9 bases map to TRBD1. This CDR3 contains 14 residues. In germline, CDR1 is SGHNT, CDR2 YYREEE (reference sequence). The V and J ends lost 1 base and 8 bases, in that order; junction bases with no gene match: 6. CDR3 DNA: TGTGCCAGCAGCTTGACGGGACAGGGAAAGGGCTACACCTTC. Its protein product is CASSLTGQGKGYTF.

V gene TRBV7-2 combines with J gene TRBJ1-1; D remains ambiguous. The CDR3 extends over 14 amino acids. V lost 1 base, J lost 4 bases, and 10 bases lay in between. From germline, CDR1 is SGHTA and CDR2 FQGNSA. The CDR3 sequence is CASSLVLMSTEAFF. In DNA, the CDR3 is TGTGCCAGCAGCTTAGTTCTTATGAGCACTGAAGCTTTCTTT.

The chain links TRBV30 to TRBJ1-3; unclear D gene. The germline gives CDR1 GTSNPN, CDR2 SVGIG (reference sequence). Trimming stripped 6 bases from V and 0 bases from J, with 9 bases between. CDR3 length: 13 amino acids. The CDR3 here is CACGAYSGNTIYF. The CDR3 DNA follows: TGTGCCTGCGGAGCTTACTCTGGAAACACCATATATTTT.

This rearrangement joins TRBV13 to TRBJ1-1; 10 nucleotides line up with TRBD1. V shed 1 base and J 7 bases; nucleotides not matched to a gene: 6. This CDR3 spans 15 amino acids. Germline V gene sequence: CDR1 PRHDT, CDR2 FYEKMQ (reference sequence). Here the CDR3 DNA reads TGTGCCAGCAGCTTAGCCGGACAGGGGGAGAGTGAAGCTTTCTTT. Translated, it gives CASSLAGQGESEAFF.